These T cell receptor beta chains were read from a single sample in a study of shared clonotypes between healthy human individuals. Clones were sequenced by immunoSEQ multiplex PCR, and TCRdb holds only the in-frame ones, with some missing. In the table there are over 2,000,000 clones, 93% of which are singletons. Sequencing input: naive CD8+ T cells from PBMCs. Receptors were obtained from a man younger than 30 in good health. Some clones in this sample may be carry-over from other donors' samples. CDR3s leave out the opening cysteine and the closing phenylalanine or tryptophan. The order of the fields is CDR3 protein, J gene, V gene.

ASSPLRGPDEQY | TRBJ2-7 | TRBV19
SVGQNTGELF | TRBJ2-2 | TRBV29-1
ASSRDTEAYEQY | TRBJ2-7 | TRBV27
ASSQGFRGRGETQY | TRBJ2-5 | TRBV4-3
ASSLSSKGPEAF | TRBJ1-1 | TRBV27
ASSHRDHQETQY | TRBJ2-5 | TRBV4-2
ASSITYRRPNT | TRBJ1-2 | TRBV6-6
ASSEGFRGVYTDTQY | TRBJ2-3 | TRBV25-1
ASSVDGQETQY | TRBJ2-5 | TRBV7-3
ASSSPLTGSYEQY | TRBJ2-7 | TRBV5-1
ASSSSSYEQY | TRBJ2-7 | TRBV5-4
ASSEDSSSYNEQF | TRBJ2-1 | TRBV6-1
ASSLAMALAPNYNEQF | TRBJ2-1 | TRBV7-9
ASRPDSDQETQY | TRBJ2-5 | TRBV28
ASSPPAGSSYNEQF | TRBJ2-1 | TRBV7-9
AWSRDRGYNEQF | TRBJ2-1 | TRBV30
ASSSIIQTSPFTDTQY | TRBJ2-3 | TRBV7-9
ASSQAGLAGGYEQY | TRBJ2-7 | TRBV4-3
ASSLSLRLAGGTGELF | TRBJ2-2 | TRBV7-2
ASSRRDRDSPYEQY | TRBJ2-7 | TRBV9
ASSNSKGGRQGNQPQH | TRBJ1-5 | TRBV28
ASSPPGGYNEQF | TRBJ2-1 | TRBV11-2
ASSLGTRADTQY | TRBJ2-3 | TRBV7-9
ASSTTGELTEAF | TRBJ1-1 | TRBV25-1
ASSIGVLSNQPQH | TRBJ1-5 | TRBV28
ASSYRQPWGETQY | TRBJ2-5 | TRBV6-5
ASSLPGRNTEAF | TRBJ1-1 | TRBV5-4
ASSKRLAGGFHEQF | TRBJ2-1 | TRBV5-4
ASSSGTVIPTGELF | TRBJ2-2 | TRBV28
ASSSTGGLVTEAF | TRBJ1-1 | TRBV27
ASRNRESSYNEQF | TRBJ2-1 | TRBV6-6
ASSFQPGLATYEQY | TRBJ2-7 | TRBV7-9
ASMTGLNSFGEQY | TRBJ2-7 | TRBV27
ASTEGSRAPYEQY | TRBJ2-7 | TRBV27
ASSTERADTQY | TRBJ2-3 | TRBV19
ASSLVRDRNQPQH | TRBJ1-5 | TRBV19
ATSGGRARVPDTQY | TRBJ2-3 | TRBV15
ASSQELTGGEKLF | TRBJ1-4 | TRBV4-1
ASSVTGLGETQY | TRBJ2-5 | TRBV9
AYKRDTEAF | TRBJ1-1 | TRBV30
ASSLGREPYNEQF | TRBJ2-1 | TRBV7-9
ASSEDRGIRNTIY | TRBJ1-3 | TRBV25-1
ASSYGTGGGELF | TRBJ2-2 | TRBV5-6
ASSSRTSGDGETQY | TRBJ2-5 | TRBV7-8
ASSWGTGWNEQF | TRBJ2-1 | TRBV27
ASSFSGTGGYNEQF | TRBJ2-1 | TRBV5-1
ASSLVGRHRNTEAF | TRBJ1-1 | TRBV7-9
ASSRPPSNNEQF | TRBJ2-1 | TRBV4-1
ASSLYRGVDYGYT | TRBJ1-2 | TRBV5-1
ASSSVPGELF | TRBJ2-2 | TRBV28
ASSPRGGDTQY | TRBJ2-3 | TRBV28